This T cell receptor beta chain was recovered during a study of beta chain features in type 1 diabetes. As every portion of the isolated RNA was reverse transcribed, the sequencing read expressed TCRB transcripts. Some clones are missing from TCRdb's copy, which holds only in-frame ones; the method was immunoSEQ multiplex PCR. The sample lists around 710,000 clones; roughly 12% were seen once. Remarks on this clone: Its specificity is unknown.

It was one heparinised blood draw, averaging about 116 mL, that each donor gave. A CD45RO/CCR7/CD25/CD127/CD95/CD27 panel sorted naive, central memory, regulatory and stem cell-like memory CD4+ cells. Without exception, sorted populations had purity beyond 98%. Study results and caveats: Shorter TCRB CDR3s, moderately but significantly so, marked every one of the four CD4+ subsets in Type 1 diabetes patients. Patients' naive, central memory and Treg TCRB repertoires seemed closer to one another than those of healthy donors.

The origin of this receptor is a man aged 30-40 years with type 1 diabetes. The source material was naive CD4+ T cells from blood.

CDR3 protein: CASSGWGAGNQPQHF. As DNA, the CDR3 is TGTGCCAGCAGTGGGTGGGGGGCTGGCAATCAGCCCCAGCATTTT. This chain links TRBV6-1 with TRBJ1-5, with D possibly matching TRBD1 (6 bases). CDR3 length: 15 residues. In germline, CDR1 is MNHNS, CDR2 SASEGT. V lost 4 bases to trimming and J lost 2 bases, with 12 bases between them.